This TCR beta chain emerged from a study of sequential checkpoint blockade in melanoma. Study-level background: After both sequences, patients received maintenance nivolumab.

In its sample, this clone ranks as medium-sized (0.01 to 0.1%). TCRdb's copy holds only in-frame clones and misses some; the assay was immunoSEQ multiplex PCR. This table has several thousand clones, roughly four fifths appearing once. The CDR3 runs to 15 residues. Germline V lookup: CDR1 MDHEN, CDR2 SYDVKM. Germline trimming cut 4 bases from V and 7 bases from J; bases unmatched to any gene: 6. The treatment was: randomized to nivolumab then ipilimumab (arm A) or the reverse (arm B). Sequences were derived from CD8+ T cells sorted from blood (inferred from file names), sampled from a patient given nivolumab and ipilimumab in sequence. The receptor was isolated from a human donor with melanoma. The chain combines TRBV28 with TRBJ2-2; 10 nucleotides agree with TRBD1. DNA of the CDR3: TGTGCCAGCAGTTCCGGGACAGGGGATAGCGGGGAGCTGTTTTTT. This sequence encodes CASSSGTGDSGELFF.